The 16 T cell receptor beta chains below all came from one sample that was sequenced in a study of T cells in Graves' hyperthyroidism and ophthalmopathy. RNA transcripts yielded amplified TCR beta CDR3 regions. The TCR CDR3 was amplified in a first-round RT-PCR using the HTBI primer set. TCRdb reanalysed the multiplex PCR reads using MiXCR and keeps one entry per CDR3 protein. Counted here are some 300,000 distinct CDR3 sequences, about an eighth occurring once; the ten biggest clones make up 6.5% to 10%. What was sequenced was blood. These receptors all stem from a woman aged 25 to 39 with Graves' hyperthyroidism that later progressed to Graves' ophthalmopathy.

Ten or more counts support this clonotype. The chain uses TRBV28 and TRBJ2-7; a possible D gene is TRBD2 (6 bases). Germline assignment: CDR1 MDHEN and CDR2 SYDVKM. V lost 6 bases and J 0 bases, leaving 18 bases between the germline ends. The CDR3 consists of 16 residues. The CDR3 DNA reads as TGTGCCAGCAGCAATATTATCGGGACTTACTCCTACGAGCAGTACTTC. Its translation is CASSNIIGTYSYEQYF.

This clonotype came up many times. J is TRBJ2-1 and V is TRBV7-2; D not certain. The CDR3 contains 13 residues. Germline CDR1 and CDR2: SGHTA and FQGNSA. V lost 0 bases, J lost 10 bases, and 10 bases lay in between. CDR3 in amino acids: CASSLAWAGEQFF. As DNA, the CDR3 is TGTGCCAGCAGCTTAGCGTGGGCAGGAGAGCAGTTCTTC.

About this clonotype itself: A much larger clonotype is one base distant, so this may be a read error. This chain's CDR3 is CSVVGLAGGERFF. In DNA form, the CDR3 reads TGCAGCGTTGTGGGGCTAGCGGGGGGTGAGCGGTTCTTC. The chain combines TRBV29-1 with TRBJ2-1; 11 bases line up with TRBD2. Germline V gene sequence: CDR1 SQVTM, CDR2 ANQGSEA. CDR3 length: 13 residues.

Notes on this clonotype: One junction end disagrees with the germline gene, perhaps due to a read error. The V and J genes are TRBV19 and TRBJ2-1, with no clear D. Looked up from germline, CDR1 is LNHDA and CDR2 is SQIVND (reference sequence). This CDR3 spans 13 amino acids. The CDR3 is CASSLGRFNERFF. DNA of the CDR3: TGTGCCAGTAGTCTCGGGCGGTTCAATGAGCGGTTCTTC.

This clonotype was seen only a few times. This sequence joins TRBV27 and TRBJ2-1; no reliable D call. Germline V lookup: CDR1 MNHEY, CDR2 SMNVEV (reference sequence). V lost 4 bases and J lost 8, with 12 bases in between. The CDR3 contains 13 residues. This CDR3 is CASSSLDEDEQFF. Written as DNA, the CDR3 is TGTGCCAGCAGTTCCCTGGACGAAGATGAGCAGTTCTTC.

The V and J genes are TRBV9 and TRBJ2-1; D gene unclear. CDR1 and CDR2 from the germline V gene are SGDLS and YYNGEE. The V end was cut by 0 bases, the J end by 9 bases, with 13 bases between. This CDR3 region has 14 residues. CDR3 region: CASSVATLRSEQFF. The CDR3 DNA follows: TGTGCCAGCAGCGTAGCTACGTTGCGCAGTGAGCAGTTCTTC.

The chain links TRBV25-1 to TRBJ1-1; 9 bases fit TRBD1. This CDR3 contains 15 residues. Unmatched junction bases numbered 13, after V lost 10 bases and J lost 4 bases. CDR1 and CDR2 from the germline V gene are MGHDK and SYGVNS. CDR3: CATRDRDLSGTEAFF. The CDR3, as DNA: TGTGCCACCCGGGACAGGGACCTCTCGGGCACTGAAGCTTTCTTT.

The chain carries TRBV5-8 and TRBJ1-2, with 12 bases that match TRBD1. The J segment lost 6 bases and the V segment lost 7 bases, leaving 10 bases of the junction unmatched. This CDR3 has 15 residues. The germline V gene encodes CDR1 SGHTS and CDR2 YDEGEE. For the CDR3, the DNA is TGTGCCAGCGTTGGCGGGGACAGGGGGCCGGATGGCTACACCTTC. Translating it yields CASVGGDRGPDGYTF.

Ten or more counts support this clonotype. The chain couples TRBV6-1 to TRBJ2-7; the match to TRBD2 covers 14 bases. J lost 6 bases, V lost 6 bases, and 13 bases had no gene match. The CDR3 covers 17 residues. Germline assignment: CDR1 MNHNS and CDR2 SASEGT. CDR3 nucleotide sequence: TGTGCCAGCAGGGCAACCGGGACTAGCGGGAGCAAGAGCGAGCAGTACTTC. It specifies CASRATGTSGSKSEQYF.

This clonotype was seen many times. The chain is built from TRBV27 and TRBJ2-1; TRBD2 matches 13 bases. Germline V gene data show CDR1 as MNHEY and CDR2 as SMNVEV (reference sequence). V lost 2 bases, J lost 7 bases, and 5 bases stayed unmatched. The CDR3 is 16 residues long. CDR3 sequence (DNA): TGTGCCAGCAGTTTAACCGGGACTAGCGGGATGAATGAGCAGTTCTTC. This sequence encodes CASSLTGTSGMNEQFF.

This clonotype was detected a few times. V is TRBV19 and J is TRBJ1-1; 8 bases line up with TRBD1. There are 14 residues in the CDR3. Germline CDR1 reads LNHDA; CDR2 reads SQIVND (reference sequence). J lost 2 bases, V lost 4 bases, and 3 bases had no gene match. CDR3 DNA: TGTGCCAGTAGTACCGGACAGGGCAACACTGAAGCTTTCTTT. Protein product: CASSTGQGNTEAFF.

This clonotype came up many times. A single base separates this from a much larger clone, so it may be a read error. The V call is TRBV7-2, the J call TRBJ2-7; D possibly corresponds to TRBD1 (5 bases). Germline V gene data show CDR1 as SGHTA and CDR2 as FQGNSA. CDR3 size: 12 residues. V was cut by 5 bases and J by 4 bases, with 9 bases left in between. CDR3 bases: TGTGCCAGCAGCGCTACAGGTTACGAGCAGTACTTC. Encoded protein: CASSATGYEQYF.

The chain uses TRBV18 and TRBJ1-1, with 9 bases aligning to TRBD1. The germline V gene encodes CDR1 KGHSH and CDR2 LQKENI. With V trimmed by 4 bases and J by 10 bases, 16 bases remained unmatched. CDR3 length: 16 amino acids. This chain's CDR3 is CASSQGTGLSTEGAFF. CDR3 in DNA: TGTGCCAGCTCACAGGGGACAGGGCTAAGTACTGAAGGAGCTTTCTTT.

The chain carries TRBV7-9 and TRBJ1-1, with 9 bases identical to TRBD1. Germline V gene sequence: CDR1 SEHNR, CDR2 FQNEAQ (reference sequence). This CDR3 has 13 amino acids. With V trimmed by 11 bases and J by 0 bases, 4 bases remained unmatched. Written as DNA, the CDR3 is TGTGCCGGACAGGGGTACATGAACACTGAAGCTTTCTTT. It is translated as CAGQGYMNTEAFF.

This chain joins TRBV7-3 and TRBJ2-7; 10 positions agree with TRBD1. Unmatched junction bases numbered 4, after V lost 2 bases and J lost 3 bases. Germline CDR1 reads SGHTA; CDR2 reads FQGTGA. This CDR3 is built from 15 residues. This CDR3 reads CASSLDGQGDYEQYF. CDR3 in DNA: TGTGCCAGCAGCTTAGACGGACAGGGGGACTACGAGCAGTACTTC.

This clonotype has at least ten counts. The chain uses TRBV20-1 and TRBJ1-1; D not certain. Germline loops: CDR1 DFQATT, CDR2 SNEGSKA (reference sequence). The CDR3 has 11 amino acids. The V and J ends lost 5 bases and 6 bases respectively, with 10 bases between them. CDR3 loop: CSASPSPEAFF. CDR3 in DNA: TGCAGTGCTTCGCCGTCGCCTGAAGCTTTCTTT.